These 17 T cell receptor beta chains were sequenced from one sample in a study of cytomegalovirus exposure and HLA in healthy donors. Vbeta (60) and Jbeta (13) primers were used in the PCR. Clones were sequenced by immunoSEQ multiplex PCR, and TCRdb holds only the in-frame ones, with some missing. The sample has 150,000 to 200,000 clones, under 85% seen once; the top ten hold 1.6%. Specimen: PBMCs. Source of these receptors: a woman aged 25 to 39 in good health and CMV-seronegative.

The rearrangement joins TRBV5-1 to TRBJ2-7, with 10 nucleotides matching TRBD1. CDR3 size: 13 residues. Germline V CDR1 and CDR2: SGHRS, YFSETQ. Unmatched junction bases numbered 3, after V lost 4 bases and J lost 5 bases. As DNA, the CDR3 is TGCGCCAGCAGCACCGGGACAGGGGACGAGCAGTACTTC. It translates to CASSTGTGDEQYF.

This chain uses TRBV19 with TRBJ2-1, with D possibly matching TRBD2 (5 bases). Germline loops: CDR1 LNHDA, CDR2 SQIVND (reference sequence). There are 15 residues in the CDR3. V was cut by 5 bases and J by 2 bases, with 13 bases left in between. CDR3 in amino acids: CASSWTFEPYNEQFF. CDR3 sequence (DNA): TGTGCCAGTAGTTGGACTTTTGAACCCTACAATGAGCAGTTCTTC.

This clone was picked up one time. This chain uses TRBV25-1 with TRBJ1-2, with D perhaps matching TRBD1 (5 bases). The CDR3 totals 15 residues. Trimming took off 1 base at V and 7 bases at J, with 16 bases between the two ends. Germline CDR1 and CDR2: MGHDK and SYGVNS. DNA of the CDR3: TGTGCCAGCAGTGAATTCAAGGGCTCAACAGGTGGCTACACCTTC. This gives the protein CASSEFKGSTGGYTF.

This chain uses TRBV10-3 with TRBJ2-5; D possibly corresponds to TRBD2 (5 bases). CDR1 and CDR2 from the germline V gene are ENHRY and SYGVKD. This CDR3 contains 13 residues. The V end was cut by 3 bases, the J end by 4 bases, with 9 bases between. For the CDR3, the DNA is TGTGCCATCAGTGAAGGCGGGCGAGAGACCCAGTACTTC. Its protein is CAISEGGRETQYF.

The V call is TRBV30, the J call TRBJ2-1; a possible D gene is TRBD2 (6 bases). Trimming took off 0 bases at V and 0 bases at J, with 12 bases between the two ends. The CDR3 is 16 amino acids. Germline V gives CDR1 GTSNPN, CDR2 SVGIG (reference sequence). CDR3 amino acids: CAWSVSGGVSYNEQFF. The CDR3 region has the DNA TGTGCCTGGAGTGTATCCGGGGGTGTCTCCTACAATGAGCAGTTCTTC. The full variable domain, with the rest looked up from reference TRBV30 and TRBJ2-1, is SQTIHQWPATLVQPVGSPLSLECTVEGTSNPNLYWYRQAAGRGLQLLFYSVGIGQISSEVPQNLSASRPQDRQFILSSKKLLLSDSGFYLCAWSVSGGVSYNEQFFGPGTRLTVL.

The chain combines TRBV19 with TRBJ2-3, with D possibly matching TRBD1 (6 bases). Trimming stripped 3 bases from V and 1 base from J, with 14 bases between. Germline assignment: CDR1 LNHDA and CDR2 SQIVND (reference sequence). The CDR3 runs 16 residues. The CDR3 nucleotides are TGTGCCAGTAGTATTCGTCCTGGGGGCGGCACAGATACGCAGTATTTT. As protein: CASSIRPGGGTDTQYF.

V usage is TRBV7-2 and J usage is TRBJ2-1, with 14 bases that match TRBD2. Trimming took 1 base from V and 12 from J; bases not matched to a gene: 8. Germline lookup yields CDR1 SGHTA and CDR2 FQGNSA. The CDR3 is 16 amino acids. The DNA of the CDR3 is TGTGCCAGCAGCTTAGGAGGGACTAGCGGGGGTGGAGCGCAGTTCTTC. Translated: CASSLGGTSGGGAQFF.

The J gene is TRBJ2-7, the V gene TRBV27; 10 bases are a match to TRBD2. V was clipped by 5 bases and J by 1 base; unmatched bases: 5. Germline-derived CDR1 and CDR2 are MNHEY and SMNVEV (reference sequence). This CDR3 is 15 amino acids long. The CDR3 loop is CASSPRLAGSYEQYF. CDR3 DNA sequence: TGTGCCAGCAGTCCCCGACTAGCGGGTTCCTACGAGCAGTACTTC.

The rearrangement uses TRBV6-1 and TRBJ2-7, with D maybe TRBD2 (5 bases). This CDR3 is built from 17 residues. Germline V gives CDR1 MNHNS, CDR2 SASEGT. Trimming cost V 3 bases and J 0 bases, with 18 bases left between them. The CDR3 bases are TGTGCCAGCAGTGATCGGGGTCATGCTTCAAGCTCCTACGAGCAGTACTTC. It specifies CASSDRGHASSSYEQYF.

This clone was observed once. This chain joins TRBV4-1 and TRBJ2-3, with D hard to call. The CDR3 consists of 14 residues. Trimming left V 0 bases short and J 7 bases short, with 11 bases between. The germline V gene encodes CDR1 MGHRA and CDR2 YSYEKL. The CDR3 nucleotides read TGCGCCAGCAGCCAAGATCCCGGTTTGCATACGCAGTATTTT. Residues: CASSQDPGLHTQYF.

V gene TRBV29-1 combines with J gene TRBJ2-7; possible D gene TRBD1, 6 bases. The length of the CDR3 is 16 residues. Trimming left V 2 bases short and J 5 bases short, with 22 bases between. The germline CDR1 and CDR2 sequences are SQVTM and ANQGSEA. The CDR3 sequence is CSVEKPTGYGSDEQYF. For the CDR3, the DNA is TGCAGCGTTGAAAAACCCACAGGGTATGGGTCCGACGAGCAGTACTTC.

CDR3 in amino acids: CASSPTAGTSSNQPQHF. Written as DNA, the CDR3 is TGCGCCAGCAGCCCGACCGCCGGGACTTCCAGCAATCAGCCCCAGCATTTT. The chain joins TRBV4-1 to TRBJ1-5; TRBD1 might be the D (5 bases). The CDR3 has 17 amino acids. CDR1 and CDR2 (germline): MGHRA, YSYEKL. The V gene lost 4 bases and the J gene lost 1 base, with 17 bases spanning the gap.

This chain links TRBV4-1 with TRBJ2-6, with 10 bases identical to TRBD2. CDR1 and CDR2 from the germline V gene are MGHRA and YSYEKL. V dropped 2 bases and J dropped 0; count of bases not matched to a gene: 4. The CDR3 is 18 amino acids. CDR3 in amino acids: CASSQTSGMVSGANVLTF. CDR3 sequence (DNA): TGCGCCAGCAGCCAAACTAGCGGGATGGTCTCTGGGGCCAACGTCCTGACTTTC.

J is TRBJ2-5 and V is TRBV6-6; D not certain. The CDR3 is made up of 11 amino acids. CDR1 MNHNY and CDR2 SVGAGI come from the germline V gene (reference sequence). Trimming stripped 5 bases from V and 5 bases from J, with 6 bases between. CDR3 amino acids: CASSPQETQYF. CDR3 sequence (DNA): TGTGCCAGCAGTCCCCAGGAGACCCAGTACTTC.

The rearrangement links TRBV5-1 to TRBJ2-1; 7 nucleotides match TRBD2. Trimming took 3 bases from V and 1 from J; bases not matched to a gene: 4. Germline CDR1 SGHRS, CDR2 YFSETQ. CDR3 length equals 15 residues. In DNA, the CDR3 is TGCGCCAGCAGCTGGACCGGGGGGTCCTACAATGAGCAGTTCTTC. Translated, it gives CASSWTGGSYNEQFF.

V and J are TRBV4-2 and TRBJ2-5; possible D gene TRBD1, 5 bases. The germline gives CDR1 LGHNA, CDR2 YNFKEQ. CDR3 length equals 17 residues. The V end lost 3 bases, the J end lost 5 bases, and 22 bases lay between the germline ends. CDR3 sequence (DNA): TGTGCCAGCAGCCAGACCCTTGGGGCGCGGAGCGCCGAGACCCAGTACTTC. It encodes CASSQTLGARSAETQYF.

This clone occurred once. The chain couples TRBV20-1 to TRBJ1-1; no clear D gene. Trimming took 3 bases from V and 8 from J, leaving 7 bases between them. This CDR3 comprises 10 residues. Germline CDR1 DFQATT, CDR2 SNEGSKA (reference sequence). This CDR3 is CSASSLEAFF. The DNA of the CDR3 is TGCAGTGCTAGTTCTCTCGAAGCTTTCTTT.